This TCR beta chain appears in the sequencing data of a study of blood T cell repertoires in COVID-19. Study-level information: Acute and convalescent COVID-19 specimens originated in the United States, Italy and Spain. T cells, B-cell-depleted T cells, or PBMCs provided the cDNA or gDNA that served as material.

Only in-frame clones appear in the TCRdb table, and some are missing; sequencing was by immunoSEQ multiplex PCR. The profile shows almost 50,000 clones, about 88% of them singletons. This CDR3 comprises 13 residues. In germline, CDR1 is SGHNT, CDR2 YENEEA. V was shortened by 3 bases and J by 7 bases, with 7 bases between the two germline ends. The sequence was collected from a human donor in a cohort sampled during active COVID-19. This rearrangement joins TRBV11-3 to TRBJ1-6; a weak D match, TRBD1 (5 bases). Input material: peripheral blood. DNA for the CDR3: TGTGCCAGCAGCTTGCAGGGAAATTCACCCCTCCACTTT. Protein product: CASSLQGNSPLHF.